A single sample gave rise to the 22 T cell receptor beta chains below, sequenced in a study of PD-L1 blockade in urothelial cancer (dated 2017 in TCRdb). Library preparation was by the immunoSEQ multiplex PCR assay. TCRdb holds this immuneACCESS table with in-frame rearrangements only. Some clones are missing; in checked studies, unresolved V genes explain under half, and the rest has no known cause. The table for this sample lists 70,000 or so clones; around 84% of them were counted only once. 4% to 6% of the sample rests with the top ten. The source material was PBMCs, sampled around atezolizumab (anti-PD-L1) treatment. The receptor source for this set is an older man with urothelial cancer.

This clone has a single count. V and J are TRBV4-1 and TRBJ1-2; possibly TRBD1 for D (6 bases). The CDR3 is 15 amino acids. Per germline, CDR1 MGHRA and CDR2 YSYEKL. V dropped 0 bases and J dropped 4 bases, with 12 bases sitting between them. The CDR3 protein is CASSQDAGASYGYTF. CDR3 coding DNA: TGCGCCAGCAGCCAAGATGCGGGGGCCAGCTATGGCTACACCTTC.

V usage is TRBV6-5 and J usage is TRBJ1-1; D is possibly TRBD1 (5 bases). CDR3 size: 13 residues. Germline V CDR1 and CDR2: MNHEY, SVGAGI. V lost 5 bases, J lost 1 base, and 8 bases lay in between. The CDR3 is CASSRTQNTEAFF. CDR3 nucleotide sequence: TGTGCCAGCAGTCGGACACAGAACACTGAAGCTTTCTTT.

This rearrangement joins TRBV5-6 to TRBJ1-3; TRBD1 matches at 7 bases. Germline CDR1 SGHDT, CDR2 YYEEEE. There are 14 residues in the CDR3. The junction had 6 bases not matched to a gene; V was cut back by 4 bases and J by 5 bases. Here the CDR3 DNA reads TGTGCCAGCAGCCCCGGGACAGCAAGAAACACCATATATTTT. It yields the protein CASSPGTARNTIYF.

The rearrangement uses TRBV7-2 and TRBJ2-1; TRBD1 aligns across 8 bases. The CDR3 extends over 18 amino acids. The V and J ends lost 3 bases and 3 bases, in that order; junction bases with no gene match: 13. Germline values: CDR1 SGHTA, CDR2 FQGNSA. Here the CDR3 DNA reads TGTGCCAGCAGCTTCATCCGGGGCCTACAGGGGGTCTACAATGAGCAGTTCTTC. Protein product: CASSFIRGLQGVYNEQFF.

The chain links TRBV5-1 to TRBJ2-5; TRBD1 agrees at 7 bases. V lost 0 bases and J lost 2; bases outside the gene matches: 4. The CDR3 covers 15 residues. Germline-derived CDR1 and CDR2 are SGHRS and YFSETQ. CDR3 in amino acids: CASSLGQGNQETQYF. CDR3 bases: TGCGCCAGCAGCTTGGGACAGGGTAATCAAGAGACCCAGTACTTC.

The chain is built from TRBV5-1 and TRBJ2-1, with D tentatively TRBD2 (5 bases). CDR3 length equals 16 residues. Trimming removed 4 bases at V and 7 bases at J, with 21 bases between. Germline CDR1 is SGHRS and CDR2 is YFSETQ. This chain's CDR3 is CASSLLEGFWDNEQFF. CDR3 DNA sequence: TGCGCCAGCAGCCTCCTCGAGGGATTTTGGGATAATGAGCAGTTCTTC.

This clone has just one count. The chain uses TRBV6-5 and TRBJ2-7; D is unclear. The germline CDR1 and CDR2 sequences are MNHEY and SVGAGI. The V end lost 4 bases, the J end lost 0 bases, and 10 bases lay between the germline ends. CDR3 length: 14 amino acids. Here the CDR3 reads CASSSPRVSYEQYF. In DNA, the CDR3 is TGTGCCAGCAGTTCCCCCCGGGTCTCCTACGAGCAGTACTTC.

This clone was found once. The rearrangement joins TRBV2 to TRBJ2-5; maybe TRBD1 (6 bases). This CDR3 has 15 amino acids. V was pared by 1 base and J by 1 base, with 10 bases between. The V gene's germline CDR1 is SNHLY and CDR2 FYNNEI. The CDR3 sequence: CASSEGGLVQETQYF. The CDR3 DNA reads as TGTGCCAGCAGTGAAGGGGGGCTGGTCCAAGAGACCCAGTACTTC.

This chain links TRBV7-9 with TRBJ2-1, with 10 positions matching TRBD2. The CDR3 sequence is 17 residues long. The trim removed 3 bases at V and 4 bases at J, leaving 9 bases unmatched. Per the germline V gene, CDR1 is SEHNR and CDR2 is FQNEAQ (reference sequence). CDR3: CASSFQLLAGRYNEQFF. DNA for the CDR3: TGTGCCAGCAGCTTCCAACTACTAGCGGGAAGGTACAATGAGCAGTTCTTC.

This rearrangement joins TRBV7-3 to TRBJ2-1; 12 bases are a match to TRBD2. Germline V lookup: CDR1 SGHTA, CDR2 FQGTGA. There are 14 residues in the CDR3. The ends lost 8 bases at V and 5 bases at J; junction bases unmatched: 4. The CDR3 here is CASSSGRADNEQFF. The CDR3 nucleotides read TGTGCCAGCTCTAGCGGGAGGGCCGACAATGAGCAGTTCTTC. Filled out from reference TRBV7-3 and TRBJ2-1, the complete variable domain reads GAGVSQTPSNKVTEKGKYVELRCDPISGHTALYWYRQSLGQGPEFLIYFQGTGAADDSGLPNDRFFAVRPEGSVSTLKIQRTERGDSAVYLCASSSGRADNEQFFGPGTRLTVL.

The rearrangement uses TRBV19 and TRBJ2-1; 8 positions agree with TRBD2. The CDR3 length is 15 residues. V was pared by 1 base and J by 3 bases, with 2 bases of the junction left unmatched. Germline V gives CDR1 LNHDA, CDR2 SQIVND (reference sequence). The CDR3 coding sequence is TGTGCCAGTAGTATAGCGGGAGGGTTCTACAATGAGCAGTTCTTC. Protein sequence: CASSIAGGFYNEQFF.

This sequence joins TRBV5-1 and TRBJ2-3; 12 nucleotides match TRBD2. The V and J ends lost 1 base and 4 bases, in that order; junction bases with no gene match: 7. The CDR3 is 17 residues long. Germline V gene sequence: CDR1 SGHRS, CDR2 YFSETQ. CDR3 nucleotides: TGCGCCAGCAGCTTGTACCGACTAGCGGGAGACTCAGATACGCAGTATTTT. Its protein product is CASSLYRLAGDSDTQYF.

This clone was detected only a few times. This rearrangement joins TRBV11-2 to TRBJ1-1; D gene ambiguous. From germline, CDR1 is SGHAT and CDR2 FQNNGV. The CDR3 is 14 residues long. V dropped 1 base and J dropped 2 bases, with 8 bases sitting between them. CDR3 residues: CASSLGQANTEAFF. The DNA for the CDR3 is TGTGCCAGCAGCTTAGGGCAGGCCAACACTGAAGCTTTCTTT.

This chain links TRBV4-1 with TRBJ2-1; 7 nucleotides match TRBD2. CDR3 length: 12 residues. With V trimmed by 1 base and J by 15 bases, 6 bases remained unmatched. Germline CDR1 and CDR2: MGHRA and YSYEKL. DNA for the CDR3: TGCGCCAGCAGCCAAGCCGGGGGGTTTCCGTTCTTC. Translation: CASSQAGGFPFF.

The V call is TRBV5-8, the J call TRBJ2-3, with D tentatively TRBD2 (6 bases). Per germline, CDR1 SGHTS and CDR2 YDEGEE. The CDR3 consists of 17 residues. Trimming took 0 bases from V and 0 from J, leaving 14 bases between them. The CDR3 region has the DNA TGTGCCAGCAGCTTGGTCCTCCGGGACTTAAGCACAGATACGCAGTATTTT. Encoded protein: CASSLVLRDLSTDTQYF.

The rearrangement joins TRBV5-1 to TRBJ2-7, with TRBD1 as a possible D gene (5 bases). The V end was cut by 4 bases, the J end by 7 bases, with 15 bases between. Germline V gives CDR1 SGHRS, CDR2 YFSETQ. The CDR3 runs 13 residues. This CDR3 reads CASSEPTEREQYF. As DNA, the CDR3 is TGCGCCAGCAGCGAACCGACAGAGAGAGAGCAGTACTTC.

The CDR3 DNA is TGTGCCAGCAGAAATCCCGGGAGCCACAATGAGCAGTTCTTC. Translating gives CASRNPGSHNEQFF. This chain joins TRBV5-4 and TRBJ2-1, with a weak D call TRBD2 (6 bases). CDR1 and CDR2 from the germline V gene are SGHNT and YYREEE (reference sequence). V shed 5 bases and J shed 5 bases, with 14 bases lying between them. There are 14 residues in the CDR3.

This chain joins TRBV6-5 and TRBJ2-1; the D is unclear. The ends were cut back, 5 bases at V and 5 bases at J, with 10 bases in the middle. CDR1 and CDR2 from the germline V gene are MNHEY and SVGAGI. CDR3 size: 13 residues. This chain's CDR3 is CASSEIRNNEQFF. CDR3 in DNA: TGTGCCAGCAGTGAGATCCGAAACAATGAGCAGTTCTTC.

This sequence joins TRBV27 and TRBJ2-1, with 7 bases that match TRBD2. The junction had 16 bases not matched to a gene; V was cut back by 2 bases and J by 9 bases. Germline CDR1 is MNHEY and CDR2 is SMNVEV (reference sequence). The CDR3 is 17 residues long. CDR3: CASSLVGGEGRRAEQFF. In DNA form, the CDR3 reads TGTGCCAGCAGTTTAGTCGGCGGGGAGGGCAGGCGAGCTGAGCAGTTCTTC.

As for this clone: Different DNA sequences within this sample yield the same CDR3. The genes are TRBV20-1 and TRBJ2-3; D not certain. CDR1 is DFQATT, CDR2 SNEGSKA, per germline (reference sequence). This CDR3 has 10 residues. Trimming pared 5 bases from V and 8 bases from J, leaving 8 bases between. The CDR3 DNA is TGCAGTGCTGAGGAAGGTACGCAGTATTTT. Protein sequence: CSAEEGTQYF.

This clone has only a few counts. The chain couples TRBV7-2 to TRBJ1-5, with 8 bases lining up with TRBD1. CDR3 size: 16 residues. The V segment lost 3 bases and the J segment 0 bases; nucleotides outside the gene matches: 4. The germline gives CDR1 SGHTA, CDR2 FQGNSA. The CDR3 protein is CASSLAGGRSNQPQHF. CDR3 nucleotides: TGTGCCAGCAGCTTGGCAGGGGGCCGTAGCAATCAGCCCCAGCATTTT.

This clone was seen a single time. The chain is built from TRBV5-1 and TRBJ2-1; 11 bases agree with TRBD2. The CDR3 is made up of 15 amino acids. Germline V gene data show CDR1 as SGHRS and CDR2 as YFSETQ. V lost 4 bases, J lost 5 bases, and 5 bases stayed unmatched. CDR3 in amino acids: CASSISGRAHNEQFF. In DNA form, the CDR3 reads TGCGCCAGCAGCATTAGCGGGAGGGCCCACAATGAGCAGTTCTTC.